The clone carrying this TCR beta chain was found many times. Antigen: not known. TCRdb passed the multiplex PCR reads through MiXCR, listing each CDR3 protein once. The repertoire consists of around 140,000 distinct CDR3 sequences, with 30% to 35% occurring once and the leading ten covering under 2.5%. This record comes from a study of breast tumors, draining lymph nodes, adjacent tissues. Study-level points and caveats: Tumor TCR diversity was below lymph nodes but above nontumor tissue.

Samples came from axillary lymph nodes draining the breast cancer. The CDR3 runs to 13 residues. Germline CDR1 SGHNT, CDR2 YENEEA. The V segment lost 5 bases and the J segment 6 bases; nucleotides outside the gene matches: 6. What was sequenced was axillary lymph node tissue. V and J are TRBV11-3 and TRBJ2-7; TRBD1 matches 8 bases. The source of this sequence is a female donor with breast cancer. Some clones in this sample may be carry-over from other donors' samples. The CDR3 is CASSVRTGSEQYF. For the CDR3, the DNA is TGTGCCAGCAGCGTGAGGACAGGGAGCGAGCAGTACTTC.